Listed below are T cell receptor beta chains from one sample, sequenced in a study of T cells in Graves' hyperthyroidism and ophthalmopathy. TCRdb ran MiXCR on the multiplex PCR reads and lists one entry per CDR3 protein. The table shows about 520,000 distinct CDR3 sequences, with approximately 25% occurring only once. Input material: blood. The source of these receptors is a woman aged 25 to 39 with Graves' ophthalmopathy. CDR3s include the opening cysteine and the closing phenylalanine or tryptophan. D genes are given only for firm matches. Clone size is shown for a subset of rows, as once, few, many or a class of expanded clone.

abundance,v_gene,d_gene,j_gene,CDR3aa,CDR3nt
NA,TRBV10-3,NA,TRBJ2-7,CAIMLGTYEQYF,TGTGCCATCATGCTAGGGACCTACGAGCAGTACTTC
many,TRBV7-7,NA,TRBJ2-7,CASSSLRSSYEQYF,TGTGCTAGCAGCTCGCTACGGAGCTCCTACGAGCAGTACTTC
many,TRBV6-1,TRBD2,TRBJ2-4,CASSRFLAGGRSIQYF,TGTGCCAGCAGCCGATTTCTAGCGGGGGGGCGGAGCATTCAGTACTTC
many,TRBV15,NA,TRBJ1-1,CATSRTGLTEAFF,TGTGCCACCAGCAGAACAGGGTTGACTGAAGCTTTCTTT
once,TRBV10-3,NA,TRBJ1-2,CAISEGVVSYGYTF,TGTGCCATCAGTGAGGGGGTTGTGAGCTATGGCTACACCTTC
many,TRBV29-1,NA,TRBJ1-5,CSVLGQDNQPQHF,TGCAGCGTTTTGGGGCAGGACAATCAGCCCCAGCATTTT
NA,TRBV6-1,NA,TRBJ2-7,CASRPGRNSYEQYF,TGTGCCAGCAGGCCGGGGCGGAACTCCTACGAGCAGTACTTC
NA,TRBV6-2/TRBV6-3,NA,TRBJ1-1,CASTQTQNTEAFF,TGTGCCAGCACCCAGACACAGAACACTGAAGCTTTCTTT
few,TRBV10-3,NA,TRBJ2-2,CAISEQVSNTGELFF,TGTGCCATCAGTGAACAGGTGTCGAACACCGGGGAGCTGTTTTTT
NA,TRBV19,TRBD1,TRBJ2-7,CASSIRDQGAYEQYF,TGTGCCAGTAGTATTCGGGACCAGGGGGCCTACGAGCAGTACTTC
NA,TRBV6-1,NA,TRBJ2-7,CASSEARVRQYF,TGTGCCAGCAGTGAAGCGAGGGTGCGGCAGTACTTC
NA,TRBV6-5,TRBD1,TRBJ1-6,CASSYDQGASSPLHF,TGTGCCAGCAGTTACGATCAGGGGGCGAGTTCACCCCTCCACTTT
few,TRBV7-3,NA,TRBJ2-5,CASSLTTQETQYF,TGTGCCAGCAGCCTAACGACCCAAGAGACCCAGTACTTC
NA,TRBV5-6,NA,TRBJ1-2,CASSLFGVNYGYTF,TGTGCCAGCAGCTTATTCGGAGTTAACTATGGCTACACCTTC
NA,TRBV11-2,TRBD1,TRBJ2-7,CASSLRGNGQYF,TGTGCCAGCAGCCTCAGGGGGAACGGGCAGTACTTC
many,TRBV14,NA,TRBJ2-5,CASSQATGYQETQYF,TGTGCCAGCAGCCAAGCCACAGGGTACCAAGAGACCCAGTACTTC
many,TRBV6-1,TRBD2,TRBJ2-7,CASSSLAGEYEQYF,TGTGCCAGCAGTAGTCTAGCGGGGGAGTACGAGCAGTACTTC
many,TRBV2,NA,TRBJ2-7,CASSGGFRGTYEQYF,TGTGCCAGCAGTGGGGGGTTCAGGGGAACCTACGAGCAGTACTTC
few,TRBV11-2,NA,TRBJ1-1,CASSFRTGGGTFF,TGTGCCAGCAGCTTCCGAACAGGTGGCGGGACTTTCTTT
NA,TRBV12-3/TRBV12-4,NA,TRBJ1-1,CASSYRVAEAFF,TGTGCCAGCAGTTACAGGGTTGCTGAAGCTTTCTTT
few,TRBV15,NA,TRBJ1-6,CATSGSSYNSPLHF,TGTGCCACCAGCGGAAGCTCCTATAATTCACCCCTCCACTTT
many,TRBV6-1,TRBD2,TRBJ2-5,CASRAGVETQYF,TGTGCCAGCAGAGCGGGGGTGGAGACCCAGTACTTC
many,TRBV4-1,NA,TRBJ2-7,CASSQLAGLLSSYEQYF,TGCGCCAGCAGCCAATTGGCCGGTCTGCTAAGCTCCTACGAGCAGTACTTC
many,TRBV24-1,TRBD1,TRBJ2-2,CATSDPSGGTGELFF,TGTGCCACCAGTGATCCTTCAGGGGGAACCGGGGAGCTGTTTTTT
NA,TRBV7-2,NA,TRBJ2-5,CASSPAGQETQYF,TGTGCCAGCAGCCCGGCGGGACAAGAGACCCAGTACTTC
many,TRBV19,NA,TRBJ1-1,CASRKAGRTLRNTEAFF,TGTGCCAGTCGCAAAGCCGGACGGACCCTTCGGAACACTGAAGCTTTCTTT
many,TRBV29-1,TRBD2,TRBJ2-2,CSVELAGTANTGELFF,TGCAGCGTTGAACTAGCGGGGACCGCGAACACCGGGGAGCTGTTTTTT
many,TRBV10-2,NA,TRBJ1-5,CASRSGQYNQPQHF,TGCGCCAGCAGGAGCGGACAGTACAATCAGCCCCAGCATTTT
many,TRBV25-1,NA,TRBJ2-2,CASSDRTENTGELFF,TGTGCCAGCAGTGACCGGACAGAGAACACCGGGGAGCTGTTTTTT
few,TRBV30,NA,TRBJ1-1,CAWSVGDYTEAFF,TGTGCCTGGAGTGTAGGCGACTACACTGAAGCTTTCTTT
many,TRBV29-1,NA,TRBJ1-2,CSVEGGSGYTF,TGCAGCGTTGAAGGCGGCTCTGGCTACACCTTC
NA,TRBV7-9,TRBD1,TRBJ1-2,CASSEGQTYGYTF,TGTGCCAGCAGCGAGGGACAGACCTATGGCTACACCTTC
NA,TRBV7-9,TRBD1,TRBJ1-2,CASSHAGGRFGYTF,TGTGCCAGCAGCCATGCAGGGGGACGGTTTGGCTACACCTTC
many,TRBV5-8,NA,TRBJ1-5,CASSLGRVSNQPQHF,TGTGCCAGCAGCTTAGGACGGGTTAGCAATCAGCCCCAGCATTTT
many,TRBV25-1,TRBD2,TRBJ2-5,CASSDQGGGYQETQYF,TGTGCCAGCAGTGATCAGGGCGGGGGGTACCAAGAGACCCAGTACTTC
many,TRBV20-1,NA,TRBJ1-2,CSARQQSYGYTF,TGCAGTGCTAGACAACAGTCCTATGGCTACACCTTC
few,TRBV12-3/TRBV12-4,NA,TRBJ2-5,CASSRWVDQETQYF,TGTGCCAGCAGTCGGTGGGTGGACCAAGAGACCCAGTACTTC
many,TRBV6-1,NA,TRBJ2-5,CASRRGAETQYF,TGTGCCAGCAGGAGGGGCGCGGAGACCCAGTACTTC
many,TRBV30,NA,TRBJ1-2,CAWITFRDGNYGYTF,TGTGCCTGGATAACGTTCCGGGACGGGAACTATGGCTACACCTTC
NA,TRBV12-3/TRBV12-4,NA,TRBJ1-1,CASASTAMNTEAFF,TGTGCCAGCGCTTCGACAGCCATGAACACTGAAGCTTTCTTT
few,TRBV6-5,TRBD1,TRBJ2-7,CASSYSSPGQTYEQYF,TGTGCCAGCAGTTACTCTAGCCCGGGACAGACCTACGAGCAGTACTTC
few,TRBV5-1,TRBD1,TRBJ2-4,CASSLSRQGYQNIQYF,TGCGCCAGCAGCTTGTCGAGACAGGGGTATCAAAACATTCAGTACTTC
many,TRBV6-5,TRBD1,TRBJ1-5,CASQGAYQPQHF,TGTGCCAGTCAGGGGGCCTATCAGCCCCAGCATTTT
NA,TRBV5-1,NA,TRBJ1-1,CASSLEPWATEAFF,TGCGCCAGCAGCTTGGAACCCTGGGCCACTGAAGCTTTCTTT
few,TRBV12-5,NA,TRBJ2-2,CASGLSRIGELFF,TGTGCTAGTGGTCTGAGTCGTATCGGGGAGCTGTTTTTT
few,TRBV5-1,TRBD2,TRBJ2-7,CASSLTSGGRSYEQYF,TGCGCCAGCAGCTTAACTAGCGGGGGGCGGTCCTACGAGCAGTACTTC
NA,TRBV15,NA,TRBJ2-5,CATSSRFQETQYF,TGTGCCACCAGCAGCAGGTTCCAAGAGACCCAGTACTTC
many,TRBV6-1,NA,TRBJ2-4,CASRDFQYIQYF,TGTGCCAGCAGGGACTTCCAGTACATTCAGTACTTC
many,TRBV6-4,NA,TRBJ2-7,CASSDPVTAWQDLYEQYF,TGTGCCAGCAGCGATCCAGTTACCGCATGGCAGGACCTCTACGAGCAGTACTTC
NA,TRBV7-8,NA,TRBJ2-7,CASSLNGVLREQYF,TGTGCCAGCAGCTTAAACGGAGTACTACGGGAGCAGTACTTC
NA,TRBV25-1,NA,TRBJ2-5,CASSATGAAAETQDF,TGTGCCAGCAGTGCCACGGGGGCGGCGGCGGAGACCCAGGACTTC
many,TRBV7-3,TRBD2,TRBJ2-2,CASSPRRGGANTGELFF,TGTGCCAGCAGCCCGCGTCGCGGGGGGGCCAACACCGGGGAGCTGTTTTTT
NA,TRBV5-8,NA,TRBJ1-1,CASRSVGWENTEAFF,TGTGCCAGCCGGAGCGTGGGGTGGGAGAACACTGAAGCTTTCTTT
few,TRBV28,NA,TRBJ2-6,CASSFRSSSGANVLTF,TGTGCCAGCAGTTTTAGGTCGAGCTCTGGGGCCAACGTCCTGACTTTC
NA,TRBV6-1,NA,TRBJ1-1,CASSETPGVGAFF,TGTGCCAGCAGTGAAACGCCGGGTGTTGGGGCTTTCTTT